The subject of this entry is one T cell receptor beta chain. Its target is not known. This CDR3 has 17 residues. Between the trimmed V and J ends, which lost 3 bases and 0 bases, there was a span of 14 bases. The data are from a study of T cell repertoires in cytomegalovirus infection. Study-wide background: Peptides in the study included HLA-C-restricted and HLA-B-restricted CMV epitopes. The public TCR beta signatures pointed to both CMV infection and matching HLA type. Findings and limits, study-wide: The study identified carriers of CMV plus the relevant HLA from cumulative public TCR beta family frequency. HLA-C-restricted CMV clonotypes gave the most frequent clonotype in two of eight donors.

TCRdb ran MiXCR on the reads and lists one entry per CDR3 protein. The sample contains 750,000 to 900,000 distinct CDR3 sequences, 25% to 30% of which appear only once. The input for sequencing was cultured CD8+ T cells from PBMCs, taken from culture after CMV antigen stimulation. The receptor's source is a human donor in good health (CMV status not recorded). Some clones in this sample may be carry-over from other donors' samples. V usage is TRBV12-3 or TRBV12-4 and J usage is TRBJ1-4; D is unclear. CDR3 region: CASSFLLREATNEKLFF. The CDR3 region has the DNA TGTGCCAGCAGTTTCCTACTCCGAGAGGCAACTAATGAAAAACTGTTTTTT.